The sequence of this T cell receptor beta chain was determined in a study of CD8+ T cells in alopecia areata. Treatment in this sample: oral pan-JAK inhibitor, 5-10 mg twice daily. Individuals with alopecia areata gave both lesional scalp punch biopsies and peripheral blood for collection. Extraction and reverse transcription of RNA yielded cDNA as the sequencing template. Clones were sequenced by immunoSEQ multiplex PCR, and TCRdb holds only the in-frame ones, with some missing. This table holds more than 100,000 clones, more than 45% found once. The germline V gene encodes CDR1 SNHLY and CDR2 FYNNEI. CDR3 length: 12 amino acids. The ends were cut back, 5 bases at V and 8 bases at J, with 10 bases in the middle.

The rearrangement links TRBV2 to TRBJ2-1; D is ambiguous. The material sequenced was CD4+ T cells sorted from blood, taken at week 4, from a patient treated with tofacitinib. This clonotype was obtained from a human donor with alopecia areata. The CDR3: CASSKQGHEQFF. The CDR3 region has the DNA TGTGCCAGCAGTAAACAAGGCCATGAGCAGTTCTTC. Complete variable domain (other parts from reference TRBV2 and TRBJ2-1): EPEVTQTPSHQVTQMGQEVILRCVPISNHLYFYWYRQILGQKVEFLVSFYNNEISEKSEIFDDQFSVERPDGSNFTLKIRSTKLEDSAMYFCASSKQGHEQFFGPGTRLTVL.